The 10 T cell receptor beta chains listed next were all sequenced from one sample in a study of blood T cell repertoires in COVID-19 (TCRdb year 2020). Libraries were made using the immunoSEQ multiplex PCR assay. Drawn from immuneACCESS, this table holds only the in-frame rearrangements with V and J called that TCRdb kept. Clones are partly lost; checked studies trace under half to an unresolved V gene and leave the rest unexplained. Within this sample are around 130,000 clones, with 85% to 90% of them counted one time only. The top ten hold approximately 4% of the sample. Sequences were obtained from peripheral blood. These receptors were obtained from a human donor in a cohort sampled during active COVID-19.

A single count supports this clone. The rearrangement uses TRBV30 and TRBJ2-7; D ambiguous. The V gene lost 2 bases and the J gene lost 0 bases, with 8 bases spanning the gap. The length of the CDR3 is 13 residues. Germline CDR1 reads GTSNPN; CDR2 reads SVGIG (reference sequence). The DNA for the CDR3 is TGTGCCTGGAGTCTGAGTATCTCCTACGAGCAGTACTTC. This encodes CAWSLSISYEQYF. Drawing the rest from reference TRBV30 and TRBJ2-7, the complete variable domain is SQTIHQWPATLVQPVGSPLSLECTVEGTSNPNLYWYRQAAGRGLQLLFYSVGIGQISSEVPQNLSASRPQDRQFILSSKKLLLSDSGFYLCAWSLSISYEQYFGPGTRLTVT.

In its sample, this clone is medium-sized. The chain carries TRBV4-1 and TRBJ2-1; D is perhaps TRBD1 (5 bases). V lost 1 base and J 8 bases, leaving 12 bases between the germline ends. This CDR3 has 14 amino acids. The germline V gene has CDR1 MGHRA and CDR2 YSYEKL. Here the CDR3 reads CASSQVPRADEQFF. Written as DNA, the CDR3 is TGCGCCAGCAGCCAAGTTCCCAGGGCTGATGAGCAGTTCTTC.

This sequence joins TRBV2 and TRBJ2-2; perhaps TRBD1 as D (5 bases). The CDR3 spans 15 residues. Trimming took off 6 bases at V and 1 base at J, with 12 bases between the two ends. In germline, CDR1 is SNHLY, CDR2 FYNNEI. The CDR3 DNA reads as TGTGCCAGCAGACCCGACAGCCGGAACACCGGGGAGCTGTTTTTT. This codes for CASRPDSRNTGELFF.

This clone was found a few times. The chain has TRBV5-1 and TRBJ2-3; TRBD2 might be the D (7 bases). Trimming pared 4 bases from V and 4 bases from J, leaving 22 bases between. CDR1 and CDR2 (germline): SGHRS, YFSETQ. This CDR3 region has 17 residues. For the CDR3, the DNA is TGCGCCAGCAGCGACCCTAGGGGGGGACGTCTCGCAGATACGCAGTATTTT. It yields the protein CASSDPRGGRLADTQYF.

V usage is TRBV27 and J usage is TRBJ1-3; 8 positions agree with TRBD1. CDR3 length: 13 amino acids. CDR1 and CDR2 from the germline V gene are MNHEY and SMNVEV (reference sequence). The J segment lost 2 bases and the V segment lost 6 bases, leaving 0 bases of the junction unmatched. CDR3 DNA: TGTGCCAGCAGACAGGGGGCTGGAAACACCATATATTTT. It codes for CASRQGAGNTIYF.

This chain links TRBV7-9 with TRBJ2-2; 16 nucleotides line up with TRBD2. The germline CDR1 and CDR2 sequences are SEHNR and FQNEAQ (reference sequence). The CDR3 is 18 residues long. V shed 5 bases and J 6 bases; nucleotides not matched to a gene: 9. CDR3: CASSPPSGTSGRAGELFF. The CDR3 region has the DNA TGTGCCAGCAGCCCGCCGTCAGGGACTAGCGGGAGGGCCGGGGAGCTGTTTTTT.

The chain couples TRBV5-4 to TRBJ1-2; 8 positions match TRBD1. The CDR3 is made up of 13 amino acids. V trimming: 4 bases; J trimming: 8 bases; junction bases outside the gene matches: 7. Germline V lookup: CDR1 SGHNT, CDR2 YYREEE (reference sequence). The DNA of the CDR3 is TGTGCCAGCAGCGTCCTACAGGGGGGCGGCTACACCTTC. Translated, it gives CASSVLQGGGYTF.

The chain joins TRBV29-1 to TRBJ1-1; 10 positions agree with TRBD1. V was pared by 7 bases and J by 8 bases, with 4 bases of the junction left unmatched. CDR1 is SQVTM, CDR2 ANQGSEA, per germline. This CDR3 spans 11 amino acids. CDR3: CSGGQGVEAFF. CDR3 DNA: TGCAGCGGAGGACAGGGGGTGGAAGCTTTCTTT.

The V call is TRBV18, the J call TRBJ1-2; TRBD1 matches at 9 bases. The CDR3 totals 17 residues. J was trimmed by 4 bases and V by 2 bases; bases with no gene match: 11. Germline lookup yields CDR1 KGHSH and CDR2 LQKENI. The CDR3 loop reads CASSPNQMGTGIYGYTF. The CDR3 nucleotides are TGTGCCAGCTCACCAAACCAGATGGGGACAGGGATCTATGGCTACACCTTC.

The chain has TRBV24-1 and TRBJ2-3; the match to TRBD2 covers 7 bases. Germline V gives CDR1 KGHDR, CDR2 SFDVKD. The CDR3 totals 13 residues. The V gene end was trimmed by 9 bases and the J gene end by 4 bases; junction bases not matched to a gene: 6. The CDR3 bases are TGTGCCACCGCATCTGCGGGAGCAGATACGCAGTATTTT. It yields the protein CATASAGADTQYF.